Shown below are 16 T cell receptor beta chains from a single sample sequenced in a study of blood T cell repertoires in COVID-19. Clones were sequenced by immunoSEQ multiplex PCR, and TCRdb holds only the in-frame ones, with some missing. The sample shows a few hundred thousand clones, around 92% of them seen only once. Specimen: peripheral blood. These receptors were taken from a middle-aged man with acute or convalescent COVID-19.

The chain links TRBV4-2 to TRBJ1-5; tentatively, D is TRBD1 (6 bases). Germline V gene lookup returns CDR1 LGHNA and CDR2 YNFKEQ. The CDR3 runs 15 residues. The V end lost 0 bases, the J end lost 4 bases, and 10 bases lay between the germline ends. The CDR3 protein is CASSQDNRVNQPQHF. CDR3 bases: TGTGCCAGCAGCCAAGATAACAGGGTAAATCAGCCCCAGCATTTT.

This clone was found a few times. The junction differs from germline at one of its ends, possibly a read error. The chain has TRBV12-3 or TRBV12-4 and TRBJ1-3; D is uncertain. The CDR3 runs to 12 residues. The CDR3 region is CASSPSGGFPSF. CDR3 coding DNA: TGTGCCAGCAGTCCGTCGGGTGGGTTTCCCTCTTTT.

The CDR3: CASSQEADNEQFF. In nucleotides, the CDR3 is TGTGCCAGCAGCCAAGAGGCCGACAATGAGCAGTTCTTC. This chain connects TRBV4-2 to TRBJ2-1; no clear D gene. Germline V CDR1 and CDR2: LGHNA, YNFKEQ. V was clipped by 0 bases and J by 5 bases, with 5 bases between them. The CDR3 spans 13 residues.

The chain uses TRBV9 and TRBJ1-4, with a possible D match to TRBD1 (5 bases). The CDR3 extends over 14 amino acids. Trimming cost V 5 bases and J 3 bases, with 11 bases left between them. In germline, CDR1 is SGDLS, CDR2 YYNGEE. CDR3 residues: CASSETGSNEKLFF. Here the CDR3 DNA reads TGTGCCAGCAGTGAAACAGGTTCTAATGAAAAACTGTTTTTT.

The chain is built from TRBV6-5 and TRBJ1-2; weak D call: TRBD1 (5 bases). This CDR3 contains 13 residues. The germline V gene encodes CDR1 MNHEY and CDR2 SVGAGI. V dropped 7 bases and J dropped 7 bases, with 16 bases sitting between them. The CDR3 loop reads CASTSRGGLGYTF. The DNA of the CDR3 is TGTGCCAGCACGAGCCGCGGGGGTCTTGGCTACACCTTC.

J is TRBJ2-7 and V is TRBV11-2; weak D call: TRBD1 (8 bases). The CDR3 length is 14 residues. Trimming cost V 5 bases and J 5 bases, with 16 bases left between them. Germline loops: CDR1 SGHAT, CDR2 FQNNGV. CDR3 region: CASSPGTGLDEQYF. The DNA of the CDR3 is TGTGCCAGCAGCCCCGGGACAGGACTAGACGAGCAGTACTTC.

The chain has TRBV7-6 and TRBJ2-5; no clear D gene. V lost 3 bases and J lost 1, with 3 bases in between. This CDR3 has 12 residues. Germline CDR1 is SGHVS and CDR2 is FNYEAQ. DNA for the CDR3: TGTGCCAGCAGCTTCATCCAAGAGACCCAGTACTTC. Translating gives CASSFIQETQYF.

Comment on this clone: The identical CDR3 is also encoded by other nucleotide sequences in the sample. This chain links TRBV9 with TRBJ2-7; TRBD1 is a possible D gene (6 bases). The CDR3 consists of 14 residues. Looked up from germline, CDR1 is SGDLS and CDR2 is YYNGEE. Trimming shortened V by 0 bases and J by 3 bases, and 10 bases separated the two germline ends. CDR3 coding DNA: TGTGCCAGCAGCGTAGGCACAGGGAACTACGAGCAGTACTTC. Translation gives CASSVGTGNYEQYF.

CDR3 region: CASSLIGQPTDTQYF. The CDR3 coding sequence is TGTGCCAGCAGCTTGATTGGACAGCCGACAGATACGCAGTATTTT. The gene calls are TRBV5-6 and TRBJ2-3, with a tentative D call TRBD1 (6 bases). The germline CDR1 and CDR2 sequences are SGHDT and YYEEEE. The CDR3 runs 15 residues. Trimming shortened V by 1 base and J by 3 bases, and 12 bases separated the two germline ends.

Turning to this clone: This same CDR3 is encoded by further DNA sequences in the sample. The chain carries TRBV30 and TRBJ1-4, with D perhaps matching TRBD1 (5 bases). This CDR3 spans 11 amino acids. Germline V lookup: CDR1 GTSNPN, CDR2 SVGIG (reference sequence). Trimming pared 0 bases from V and 11 bases from J, leaving 7 bases between. The CDR3 here is CAWSVGGKLFF. The DNA for the CDR3 is TGTGCCTGGAGTGTTGGGGGGAAACTGTTTTTT.

The chain employs TRBV7-9 and TRBJ2-1, with D unclear. V lost 5 bases and J 4 bases, leaving 18 bases between the germline ends. The CDR3 has 16 residues. The germline V gene has CDR1 SEHNR and CDR2 FQNEAQ (reference sequence). This chain's CDR3 is CASSPVVNKRYNEQFF. The CDR3 DNA reads TGTGCCAGCAGCCCGGTGGTGAACAAGAGGTACAATGAGCAGTTCTTC.

This clone showed up just once. This chain joins TRBV13 and TRBJ2-7; 9 bases are a match to TRBD2. The V gene end was trimmed by 5 bases and the J gene end by 0 bases; junction bases not matched to a gene: 8. The CDR3 totals 16 residues. Germline lookup yields CDR1 PRHDT and CDR2 FYEKMQ (reference sequence). CDR3 sequence reads: CASSGRLAASSYEQYF. The CDR3 coding sequence is TGTGCCAGCAGCGGGAGACTAGCGGCTAGCTCCTACGAGCAGTACTTC.

The rearrangement joins TRBV27 to TRBJ2-1; D remains ambiguous. Germline V lookup: CDR1 MNHEY, CDR2 SMNVEV (reference sequence). V lost 3 bases and J lost 7, with 10 bases in between. This CDR3 has 13 residues. The CDR3 here is CASSLSSRNEQFF. CDR3 DNA: TGTGCCAGCAGTTTGTCTAGTAGGAATGAGCAGTTCTTC.

Concerning this clone: The same CDR3 also results from other DNA sequences found in this sample. The rearrangement links TRBV19 to TRBJ1-1; no definite D call. Germline values: CDR1 LNHDA, CDR2 SQIVND (reference sequence). Trimming took 3 bases from V and 1 from J, leaving 6 bases between them. CDR3 length: 13 residues. The CDR3 region is CASSITGNTEAFF. CDR3 DNA: TGTGCCAGTAGTATTACGGGGAACACTGAAGCTTTCTTT.

The J gene is TRBJ1-1, the V gene TRBV6-5; D is possibly TRBD1 (5 bases). The germline V and J ends were trimmed by 7 bases and 5 bases, with 14 bases remaining between them. Germline V lookup: CDR1 MNHEY, CDR2 SVGAGI. CDR3 size: 13 residues. This CDR3 reads CASTRRAETEAFF. The CDR3 DNA reads as TGTGCCAGCACCCGCAGGGCGGAGACTGAAGCTTTCTTT.

This clone was picked up one time. The rearrangement uses TRBV4-2 and TRBJ2-5; 9 nucleotides match TRBD2. CDR1 is LGHNA and CDR2 is YNFKEQ in the germline V gene. V was pared by 1 base and J by 3 bases, with 9 bases of the junction left unmatched. The CDR3 extends over 17 amino acids. DNA of the CDR3: TGTGCCAGCAGCCAAGTCGGTCAGGAGCGGGGGGAAGAGACCCAGTACTTC. This encodes CASSQVGQERGEETQYF.